Sequencing of this T cell receptor (beta chain) was carried out in a study of T cell responses to AZD1222 COVID-19 vaccine (dated by TCRdb to about 2021). Regarding the complete study: TCR sequencing covered 230 to 250 trial participants: 200 to 220 given two doses of AZD1222 and around 26 given two doses of MenACWY control vaccine. Trial participants were enrolled by age into subgroups of 18-55, 56-69 and 70-plus years, and about 150, 27 and 61 TCR-sequenced participants, respectively, were included in these subgroups.

The CDR3 regions of human TCRbeta chains were analyzed by immunosequencing. The authors' analysis ran thus. Repertoire TCRs were checked for matches against a reference library of SARS-CoV-2-specific TCRs that had been generated using the MIRA antigen-specificity platform. Breadth meant the fraction of unique TCRs that were SARS-CoV-2-associated, whereas depth meant the fraction of total T cells that were SARS-CoV-2-associated. Using the MIRA data, every spike-specific TCR was mapped to the spike region that the TCR reacted to and assigned to either a CD4 or a CD8 class. Log10-transformed breadth and depth values were compared by one-way ANOVA with Sidak's multiple comparisons tests. The clones in this table, taken by TCRdb from immuneACCESS, are in-frame only. Not every clone is retained; where verified, under half of the shortfall comes from an unresolved V gene, and the cause of the rest is unknown. V and J calls and clone size come straight from that table; D and trimming were deduced from the DNA. This sample has approximately 100,000 clones in its table, and about 90% of those were observed once. Of the sample, 8% falls within the top ten clones.

General findings and caveats noted by the study authors: The 56-69-year group was small, and its depth increase did not reach significance, likely because of low power. Conclusions about previously exposed vaccinees were limited because only six AZD1222 recipients were SARS-CoV-2 seropositive at baseline. Participants were mostly white British and included more females than males, and it was suggested by the authors that clonal diversity may have been underestimated. Reportedly, close to half of the unique spike-specific TCRs recognized epitopes lying outside the regions that are mutated in the B.1.351 and B.1.1.7 variants. A significant rise in spike-specific TCR breadth and depth was observed after two AZD1222 doses relative to day 0 and relative to MenACWY recipients. CD4 TCRs associated with the vaccine covered the entire spike protein, and the dominant responses were in regions 160-218 and 743-854. Because no samples from the day 14 peak response were available, repertoires could be characterized only after the peak T cell response.

Of note for this clone: Its antigen has not been determined. The record has no base qualities; no much larger clone is one base away.

This sample's time point label indicates: about 28 days (+/-7) after the second vaccine dose. AZD1222 recipients given second doses at about 4 weeks or at about 12 weeks were pooled, since spike-specific TCR depth and breadth were not found to differ between the two schedules. Vaccinee samples came from UK trials COV001 and COV002, including a single-blind randomized controlled phase 2/3 trial of AZD1222 (ChAdOx1 nCoV-19) in healthy adults. For TCRbeta chain sequencing, PBMC samples were collected from trial participants at day 0 and at day 28 after the second dose. Based on the germline V gene (reference sequence), the CDR1 and CDR2 sequences are PRHDT and FYEKMQ. The CDR3 holds 16 amino acids from the cysteine to the phenylalanine. This entry keeps only the CDR3 DNA: 48 bases, framed from base 1. The V and J ends are trimmed by 0 bases and 5 bases, leaving 16 bases between them.

The specimen was peripheral blood, collected 28 days after the second AZD1222 dose. The TCR was taken from an adult who received the AZD1222 COVID-19 vaccine. The rearranged segments are TRBV13 and TRBJ2-5; TRBD1 is possibly the D segment (7 matching bases). This receptor carries the CDR3 CASSLGLGGGRETQYF. The DNA is TGTGCCAGCAGCTTAGGCCTCGGAGGGGGCAGGGAGACCCAGTACTTC.